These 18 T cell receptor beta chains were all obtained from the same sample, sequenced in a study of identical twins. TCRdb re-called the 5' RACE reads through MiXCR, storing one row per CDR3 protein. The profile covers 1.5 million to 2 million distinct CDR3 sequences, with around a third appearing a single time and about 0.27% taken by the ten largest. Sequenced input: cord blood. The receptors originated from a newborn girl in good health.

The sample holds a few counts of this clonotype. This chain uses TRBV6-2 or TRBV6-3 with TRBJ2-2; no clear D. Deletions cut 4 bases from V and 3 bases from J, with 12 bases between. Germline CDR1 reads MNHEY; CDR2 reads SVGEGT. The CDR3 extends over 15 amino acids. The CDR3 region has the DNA TGTGCCAGCAGTTTATATGACTCTTACACCGGGGAGCTGTTTTTT. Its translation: CASSLYDSYTGELFF.

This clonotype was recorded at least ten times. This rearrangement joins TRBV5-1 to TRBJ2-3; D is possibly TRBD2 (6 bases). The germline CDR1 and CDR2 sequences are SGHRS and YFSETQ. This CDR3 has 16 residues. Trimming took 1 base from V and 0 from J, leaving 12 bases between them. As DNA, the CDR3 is TGCGCCAGCAGCTTGTTTGCGGGACTCAGCACAGATACGCAGTATTTT. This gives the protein CASSLFAGLSTDTQYF.

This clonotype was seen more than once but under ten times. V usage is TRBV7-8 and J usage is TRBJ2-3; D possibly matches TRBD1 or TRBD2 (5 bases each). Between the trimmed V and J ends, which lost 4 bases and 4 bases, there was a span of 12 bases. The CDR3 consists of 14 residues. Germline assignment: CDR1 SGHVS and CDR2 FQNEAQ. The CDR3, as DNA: TGTGCCAGCAGCTCGCACCGGGACGCAGATACGCAGTATTTT. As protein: CASSSHRDADTQYF.

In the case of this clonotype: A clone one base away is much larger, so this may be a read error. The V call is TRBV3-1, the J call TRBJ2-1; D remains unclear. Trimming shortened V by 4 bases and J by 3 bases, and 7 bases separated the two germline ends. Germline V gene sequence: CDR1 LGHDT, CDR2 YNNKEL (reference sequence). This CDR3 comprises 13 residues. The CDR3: CASSRRYYNEQFF. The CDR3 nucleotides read TGTGCCAGCAGCCGCCGGTACTACAATGAGCAGTTCTTC.

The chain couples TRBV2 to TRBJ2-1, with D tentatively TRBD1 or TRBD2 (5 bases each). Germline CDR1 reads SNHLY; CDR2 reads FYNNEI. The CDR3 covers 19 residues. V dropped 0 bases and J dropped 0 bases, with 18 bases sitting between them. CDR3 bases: TGTGCCAGCAGTGAAGCAGGGGTCTGGGCTAGCCCCTCCTACAATGAGCAGTTCTTC. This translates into CASSEAGVWASPSYNEQFF.

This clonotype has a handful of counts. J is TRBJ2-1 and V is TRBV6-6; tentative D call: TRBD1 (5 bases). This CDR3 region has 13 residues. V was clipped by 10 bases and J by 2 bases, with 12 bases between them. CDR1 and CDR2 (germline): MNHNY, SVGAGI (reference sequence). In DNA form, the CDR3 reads TGTGCCACTCGTACAGGTCCCTACAATGAGCAGTTCTTC. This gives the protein CATRTGPYNEQFF.

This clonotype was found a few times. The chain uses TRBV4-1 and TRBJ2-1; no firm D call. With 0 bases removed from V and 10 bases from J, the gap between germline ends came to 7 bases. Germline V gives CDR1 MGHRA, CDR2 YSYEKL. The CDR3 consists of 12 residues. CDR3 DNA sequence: TGCGCCAGCAGCCAAGAGCCACCCGAGCAGTTCTTC. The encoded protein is CASSQEPPEQFF.

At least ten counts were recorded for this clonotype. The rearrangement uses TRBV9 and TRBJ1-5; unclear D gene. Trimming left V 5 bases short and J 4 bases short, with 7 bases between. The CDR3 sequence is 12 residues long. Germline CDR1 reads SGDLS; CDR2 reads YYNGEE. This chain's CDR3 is CASSVGNQPQHF. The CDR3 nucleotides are TGTGCCAGCAGTGTCGGGAATCAGCCCCAGCATTTT.

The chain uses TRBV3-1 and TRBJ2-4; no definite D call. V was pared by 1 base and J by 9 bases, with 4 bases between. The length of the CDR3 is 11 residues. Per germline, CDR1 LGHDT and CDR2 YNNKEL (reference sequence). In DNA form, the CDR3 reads TGTGCCAGCAGCCAAGGGACCATTCAGTACTTC. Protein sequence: CASSQGTIQYF.

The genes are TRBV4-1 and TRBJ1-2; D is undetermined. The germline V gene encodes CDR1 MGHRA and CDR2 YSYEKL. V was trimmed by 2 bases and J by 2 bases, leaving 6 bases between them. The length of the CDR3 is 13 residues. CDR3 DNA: TGCGCCAGCAGCCAAAGGCGGAACTATGGCTACACCTTC. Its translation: CASSQRRNYGYTF.

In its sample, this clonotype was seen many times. CDR3: CSARVGGMNTEAFF. In DNA, the CDR3 is TGCAGTGCTAGAGTAGGGGGGATGAACACTGAAGCTTTCTTT. The rearrangement uses TRBV20-1 and TRBJ1-1, with a possible D match to TRBD1 (6 bases). V dropped 1 base and J dropped 0 bases, with 9 bases sitting between them. The CDR3 contains 14 residues. CDR1 DFQATT and CDR2 SNEGSKA come from the germline V gene (reference sequence).

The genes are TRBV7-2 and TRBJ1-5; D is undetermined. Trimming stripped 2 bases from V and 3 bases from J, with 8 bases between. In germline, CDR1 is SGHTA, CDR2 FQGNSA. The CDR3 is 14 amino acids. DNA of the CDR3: TGTGCCAGCAGCTTATTCCAACTCAATCAGCCCCAGCATTTT. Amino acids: CASSLFQLNQPQHF.

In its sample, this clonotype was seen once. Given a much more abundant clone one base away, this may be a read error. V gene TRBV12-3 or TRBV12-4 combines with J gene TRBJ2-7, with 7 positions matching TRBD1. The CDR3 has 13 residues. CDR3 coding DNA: TGTGCCGGCAGTTTCGGGACAGCCTACGAGCAGTACTTC. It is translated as CAGSFGTAYEQYF.

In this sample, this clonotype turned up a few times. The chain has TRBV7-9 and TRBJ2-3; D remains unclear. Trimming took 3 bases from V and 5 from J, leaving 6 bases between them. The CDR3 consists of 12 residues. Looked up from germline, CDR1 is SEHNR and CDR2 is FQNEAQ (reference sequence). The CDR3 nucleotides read TGTGCCAGCAGCTTCCCGGTAGATACGCAGTATTTT. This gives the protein CASSFPVDTQYF.

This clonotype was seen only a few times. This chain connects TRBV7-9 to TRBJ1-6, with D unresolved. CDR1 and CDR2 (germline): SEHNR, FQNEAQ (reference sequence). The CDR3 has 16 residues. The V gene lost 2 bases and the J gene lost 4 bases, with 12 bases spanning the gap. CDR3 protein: CASSLIPGKYNSPLHF. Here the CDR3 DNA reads TGTGCCAGCAGCTTAATTCCCGGAAAGTATAATTCACCCCTCCACTTT.

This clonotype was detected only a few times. The CDR3 DNA reads as TGTGCCAGCAGGGTGGGACAGGGCCTGAACACTGAAGCTTTCTTT. This gives the protein CASRVGQGLNTEAFF. The chain employs TRBV6-1 and TRBJ1-1, with 9 bases matching TRBD1. The CDR3 covers 15 residues. Germline CDR1 MNHNS, CDR2 SASEGT. V lost 6 bases and J lost 0; bases outside the gene matches: 5.

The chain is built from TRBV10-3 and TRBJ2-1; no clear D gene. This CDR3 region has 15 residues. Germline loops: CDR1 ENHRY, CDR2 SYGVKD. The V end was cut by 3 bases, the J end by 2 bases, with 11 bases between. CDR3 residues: CAISEPPGTYNEQFF. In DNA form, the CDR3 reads TGTGCCATCAGTGAACCTCCGGGTACCTACAATGAGCAGTTCTTC.

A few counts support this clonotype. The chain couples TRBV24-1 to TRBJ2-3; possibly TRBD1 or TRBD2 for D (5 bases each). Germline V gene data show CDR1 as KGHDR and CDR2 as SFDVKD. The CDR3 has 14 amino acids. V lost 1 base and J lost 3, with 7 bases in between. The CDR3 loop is CATSDFEGTDTQYF. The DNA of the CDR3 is TGTGCCACCAGTGATTTCGAGGGGACAGATACGCAGTATTTT.